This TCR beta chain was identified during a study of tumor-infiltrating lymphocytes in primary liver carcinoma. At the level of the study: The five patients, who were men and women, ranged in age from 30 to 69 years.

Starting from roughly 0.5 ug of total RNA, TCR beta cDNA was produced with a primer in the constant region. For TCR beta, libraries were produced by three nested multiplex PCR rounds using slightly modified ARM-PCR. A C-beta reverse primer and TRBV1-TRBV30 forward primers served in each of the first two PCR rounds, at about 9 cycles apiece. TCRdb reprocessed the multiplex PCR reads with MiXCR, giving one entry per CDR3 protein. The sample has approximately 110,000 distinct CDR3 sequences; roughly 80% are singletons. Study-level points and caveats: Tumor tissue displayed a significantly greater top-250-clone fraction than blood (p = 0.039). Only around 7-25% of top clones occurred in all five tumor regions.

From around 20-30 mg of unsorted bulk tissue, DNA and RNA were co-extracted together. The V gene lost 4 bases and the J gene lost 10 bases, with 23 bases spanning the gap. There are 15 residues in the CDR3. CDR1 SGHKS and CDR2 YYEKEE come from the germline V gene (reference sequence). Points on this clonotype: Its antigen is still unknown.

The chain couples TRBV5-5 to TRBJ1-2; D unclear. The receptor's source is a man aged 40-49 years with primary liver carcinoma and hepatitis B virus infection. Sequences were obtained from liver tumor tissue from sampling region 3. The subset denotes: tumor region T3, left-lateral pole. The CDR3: CASSIDGGRYGVYTF. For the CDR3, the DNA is TGTGCCAGCAGCATTGATGGCGGACGGTACGGTGTCTACACCTTC.